The 14 T cell receptor beta chains reported below all come from one sample, sequenced in a study of shared clonotypes between healthy human individuals. Here immunoSEQ multiplex PCR was the method, and the copy in TCRdb shows in-frame clones only, minus some. The sample gives 2,500,000 or so clones, around nine tenths of which show up once; around 0.15% is in the top ten. The sample taken for sequencing was naive CD4+ T cells sorted from blood. The subset here: CD45RA+ positively selected. These receptors were collected from a man between 18 and 35 years old in good health.

This clone has just one count. The chain has TRBV21-1 and TRBJ2-7; TRBD1 was called by the table and not checked on the DNA. TRBV21-1 is a known pseudogene. The CDR3 has 14 amino acids. The CDR3 DNA sequence: TGTGCCAGCAGCATGCGACAGGGGGCTAGAGGACAGTACTTC. It yields the protein CASSMRQGARGQYF.

The chain has TRBV27 and TRBJ2-1, with D perhaps assigned TRBD1 or TRBD2 (5 bases each). From germline, CDR1 is MNHEY and CDR2 SMNVEV (reference sequence). Trimming removed 7 bases at V and 8 bases at J, with 21 bases between. The CDR3 contains 15 residues. The CDR3 nucleotides read TGTGCCAGCAATGTCCGGTGGGGGTTTGCCGATGAGCAGTTCTTC. Its protein is CASNVRWGFADEQFF.

The CDR3 coding sequence is TGTGCCATCAGTGCAACCGCGGGGCTCAATAATTCACCCCTCCACTTT. Its protein product is CAISATAGLNNSPLHF. V usage is TRBV10-3 and J usage is TRBJ1-6; the D gene is possibly TRBD1 (5 bases). This CDR3 comprises 16 residues. V dropped 4 bases and J dropped 5 bases, with 15 bases sitting between them. Germline CDR1 and CDR2: ENHRY and SYGVKD.

This clone was found a few times. V is TRBV2 and J is TRBJ2-1; 9 nucleotides match TRBD1. The CDR3 totals 15 residues. Germline V gene data show CDR1 as SNHLY and CDR2 as FYNNEI. V was clipped by 6 bases and J by 8 bases; unmatched bases: 11. CDR3 in DNA: TGTGCCAGCAGGCCCGGACAGGGGAGATGGGATGAGCAGTTCTTC. It is translated as CASRPGQGRWDEQFF.

V is TRBV5-1 and J is TRBJ2-3, with 12 bases that match TRBD2. V was pared by 4 bases and J by 4 bases, with 4 bases of the junction left unmatched. The CDR3 consists of 15 residues. The germline V gene encodes CDR1 SGHRS and CDR2 YFSETQ. The CDR3 spells CASSAGTSGSDTQYF. For the CDR3, the DNA is TGCGCCAGCAGCGCCGGGACTAGCGGGTCAGATACGCAGTATTTT.

The J gene is TRBJ2-3, the V gene TRBV6-4; D may be TRBD2 (7 bases). Between the trimmed V and J ends, which lost 11 bases and 5 bases, there was a span of 17 bases. From germline, CDR1 is MRHNA and CDR2 SNTAGT. There are 13 residues in the CDR3. CDR3 in amino acids: CAFLGGGIDTQYF. As DNA, the CDR3 is TGTGCCTTCCTAGGGGGGGGAATAGATACGCAGTATTTT.

The rearrangement uses TRBV6-5 and TRBJ2-7, with 8 bases matching TRBD1. Looked up from germline, CDR1 is MNHEY and CDR2 is SVGAGI. CDR3 length: 15 amino acids. The ends lost 6 bases at V and 1 base at J; junction bases unmatched: 8. The CDR3 is CASRSGTGFSYEQYF. The CDR3 DNA sequence: TGTGCCAGCAGATCCGGGACAGGTTTTTCCTACGAGCAGTACTTC.

About this clone itself: This CDR3 is also generated by other DNA sequences in the sample. The gene calls are TRBV19 and TRBJ2-7; 10 bases map to TRBD1. V was pared by 6 bases and J by 3 bases, with 2 bases of the junction left unmatched. Germline loops: CDR1 LNHDA, CDR2 SQIVND (reference sequence). The CDR3 sequence is 13 residues long. CDR3: CASSRDRGYEQYF. In DNA, the CDR3 is TGTGCCAGTAGCCGGGACAGGGGCTACGAGCAGTACTTC.

This clone was found once. The chain is built from TRBV28 and TRBJ1-5, with D perhaps TRBD1 (6 bases). The germline gives CDR1 MDHEN, CDR2 SYDVKM. There are 15 residues in the CDR3. V lost 7 bases and J lost 3, with 16 bases in between. The CDR3 is CASTPQGGPNQPQHF. The CDR3 nucleotides read TGTGCCAGCACCCCACAGGGTGGCCCCAATCAGCCCCAGCATTTT.

The chain is built from TRBV30 and TRBJ2-2; no clear D gene. Germline V gene data show CDR1 as GTSNPN and CDR2 as SVGIG (reference sequence). V was cut by 5 bases and J by 6 bases, with 16 bases left in between. The CDR3 covers 14 residues. CDR3: CAWGKSMSAGELFF. CDR3 DNA: TGTGCCTGGGGGAAATCGATGAGTGCCGGGGAGCTGTTTTTT.

This sequence joins TRBV12-5 and TRBJ2-7; the D is unclear. CDR3 length: 12 residues. Deletions cut 6 bases from V and 6 bases from J, with 12 bases between. Germline V CDR1 and CDR2: LGHNT, FRNRAP. CDR3 in amino acids: CASGPDWGEQYF. The CDR3 DNA reads TGTGCTAGTGGACCTGACTGGGGCGAGCAGTACTTC. Complete variable domain (other parts from reference TRBV12-5 and TRBJ2-7): DARVTQTPRHKVTEMGQEVTMRCQPILGHNTVFWYRQTMMQGLELLAYFRNRAPLDDSGMPKDRFSAEMPDATLATLKIQPSEPRDSAVYFCASGPDWGEQYFGPGTRLTVT.

The gene calls are TRBV5-1 and TRBJ2-2; 8 bases agree with TRBD1. Looked up from germline, CDR1 is SGHRS and CDR2 is YFSETQ. This CDR3 is built from 15 residues. The trim removed 1 base at V and 4 bases at J, leaving 3 bases unmatched. The CDR3 here is CASSLTGGSTGELFF. As DNA, the CDR3 is TGCGCCAGCAGCTTGACAGGGGGGAGCACCGGGGAGCTGTTTTTT.

V usage is TRBV5-1 and J usage is TRBJ2-3; 9 bases line up with TRBD2. Germline lookup yields CDR1 SGHRS and CDR2 YFSETQ. The CDR3 totals 16 residues. The trim removed 0 bases at V and 4 bases at J, leaving 6 bases unmatched. The CDR3 sequence is CASSLGGGGAADTQYF. In DNA form, the CDR3 reads TGCGCCAGCAGCTTGGGGGGCGGGGGGGCAGCAGATACGCAGTATTTT.

V gene TRBV11-2 combines with J gene TRBJ2-3; 7 nucleotides agree with TRBD2. Per the germline V gene, CDR1 is SGHAT and CDR2 is FQNNGV. J was trimmed by 2 bases and V by 5 bases; bases with no gene match: 16. This CDR3 is built from 18 residues. The CDR3 sequence is CASSPGRPAGDFTDTQYF. In DNA form, the CDR3 reads TGTGCCAGCAGCCCCGGCCGCCCTGCGGGGGACTTCACAGATACGCAGTATTTT.